The next 4 T cell receptor beta chains were all read from a single sample in a study of glioma-infiltrating T cells. Amplification of TCR alpha and beta CDR3 regions from RNA used iRepertoire nested multiplex PCR. TCRdb reprocessed the multiplex PCR reads via MiXCR and lists one record per CDR3 protein. Here the sample spans 100,000 to 150,000 distinct CDR3 sequences, about 23% being singletons. Sequenced: glioma tissue, nonneoplastic brain tissue, or PBMCs (not recorded which). These receptors all come from a human donor with low-grade glioma or glioblastoma, undergoing nonglioma brain surgery, or in good health (not recorded which).

This clonotype was found a few times. The chain recombines TRBV5-8 with TRBJ2-7; no reliable D call. Germline V gene sequence: CDR1 SGHTS, CDR2 YDEGEE. V was cut by 2 bases and J by 8 bases, with 11 bases left in between. The CDR3 runs to 12 residues. CDR3 region: CASSFQNRQQYF. In nucleotides, the CDR3 is TGTGCCAGCAGCTTCCAAAACCGCCAGCAGTACTTC.

The chain recombines TRBV29-1 with TRBJ2-7; D gene ambiguous. The CDR3 is 15 residues long. The V end was cut by 3 bases, the J end by 2 bases, with 17 bases between. Germline loops: CDR1 SQVTM, CDR2 ANQGSEA. The CDR3 region has the DNA TGCAGCGTTGAGGTACCCGGACGGCTCGCCTACGAGCAGTACTTC. Protein product: CSVEVPGRLAYEQYF.

This clonotype was recorded at least ten times. J is TRBJ2-1 and V is TRBV15, with D possibly being TRBD2 (5 bases). V was clipped by 5 bases and J by 6 bases, with 14 bases between them. The CDR3 loop spans 14 amino acids. Germline V gives CDR1 LNHNV, CDR2 YYDKDF (reference sequence). The CDR3: CATSFVSASNEQFF. In DNA, the CDR3 is TGTGCCACCAGCTTTGTTAGCGCATCCAATGAGCAGTTCTTC.

The chain couples TRBV27 to TRBJ1-2; D is perhaps TRBD1 (6 bases). V shed 5 bases and J shed 8 bases, with 21 bases lying between them. CDR3 length: 15 amino acids. CDR1 is MNHEY, CDR2 SMNVEV, per germline (reference sequence). CDR3 coding DNA: TGTGCCAGCAGTCCCACAGACGGGGGGCTGGCAGGCTACACCTTC. Translation gives CASSPTDGGLAGYTF.